This entry describes one T cell receptor (beta chain). The antigen remains unidentified. The PCR ran on 60 Vbeta and 13 Jbeta primers. TCRdb's table, derived via immunoSEQ multiplex PCR, lists solely in-frame clones and lacks some. The sample holds over 100,000 clones, roughly 70% seen once. CDR1 SGHDT and CDR2 YYEEEE come from the germline V gene. This CDR3 comprises 15 residues. Losses at the gene ends were 1 base for V and 0 bases for J; bases not matched to a gene: 0. This entry comes from a study of cytomegalovirus exposure and HLA in healthy donors. Whole-study results and caveats: Reportedly, cytomegalovirus status was diagnosed with high sensitivity and specificity. Per a prior analysis, the majority of TCR beta V segments were productive roughly 87% or roughly 30% of the time. Later analysis demonstrated an association between a missense DCLRE1C variant and TCR beta V- and J-gene trimming.

V usage is TRBV5-6 and J usage is TRBJ2-3; 9 nucleotides line up with TRBD2. The TCR was taken from a man aged 25 to 45 in good health and CMV-seropositive. The sequenced sample was PBMCs. Here the CDR3 reads CASSLTSGSTDTQYF. The CDR3 DNA reads TGTGCCAGCAGCTTGACTAGCGGGAGCACAGATACGCAGTATTTT.